Listed below are T cell receptor beta chains from one sample, sequenced in a study of a mutant IDH1 vaccine in newly diagnosed glioma. Sequenced by immunoSEQ multiplex PCR; TCRdb stores in-frame clones only, minus some. The sample lists roughly 76,000 clones, almost 85% seen once, with approximately 2.1% in the top ten. These receptors have no known antigen. Sequencing used PBMCs, obtained from a glioma patient whose treatment included an IDH1 peptide vaccine. Receptor source: a man aged 25-45 years with glioma. Some clones in this sample may be carry-over from other donors' samples. Both conserved end residues are part of each CDR3. Fields, in order: V gene, J gene, clone size, D gene, CDR3 protein, CDR3 DNA. A D gene is named only where the DNA matches it firmly. Expanded clones get a size class; other rows say once, few or many, or leave the size out.

TRBV6-5	TRBJ2-1	NA	NA	CASSRGGFYNEQFF	TGTGCCAGCAGCAGGGGGGGATTCTACAATGAGCAGTTCTTC
TRBV25-1	TRBJ2-6	few	NA	CASSLTGGSGANVLTF	TGTGCCAGCAGTCTGACCGGGGGTTCTGGGGCCAACGTCCTGACTTTC
TRBV20-1	TRBJ2-7	NA	NA	CSASMYYEQYF	TGCAGTGCTAGTATGTACTACGAGCAGTACTTC
TRBV27	TRBJ1-6	NA	NA	CASSLSRGDSPLHF	TGTGCCAGCAGTTTATCCCGGGGGGATTCACCCCTCCACTTT
TRBV29-1	TRBJ2-7	once	TRBD2	CSVQIGLAGDGDEQYF	TGCAGCGTTCAAATTGGGCTAGCGGGAGATGGCGACGAGCAGTACTTC
TRBV7-9	TRBJ2-7	NA	NA	CASSLVAGPSSYEQYF	TGTGCCAGCAGCTTAGTGGCCGGGCCTAGCTCCTACGAGCAGTACTTC
TRBV19	TRBJ2-5	NA	TRBD2	CASSIGLAGVKRETQYF	TGTGCCAGTAGTATAGGCCTAGCGGGAGTGAAGCGGGAGACCCAGTACTTC
TRBV2	TRBJ1-4	NA	TRBD1	CASKSGQGNLKLFF	TGTGCCAGCAAATCGGGACAGGGTAACCTTAAACTGTTTTTT
TRBV19	TRBJ1-4	NA	NA	CASSIDLLAGPSDEKLFF	TGTGCCAGTAGTATAGACCTACTTGCGGGGCCCAGCGATGAAAAACTGTTTTTT
TRBV2	TRBJ2-7	NA	TRBD1	CASRDRPDRGRLYEQYF	TGTGCCAGCAGAGATCGTCCCGACAGGGGGCGTTTGTACGAGCAGTACTTC
TRBV14	TRBJ2-7	NA	TRBD1	CASSLRGQGFYEQYF	TGTGCCAGCAGCCTCCGTGGACAGGGGTTTTACGAGCAGTACTTC
TRBV7-9	TRBJ2-7	NA	TRBD2	CASSPWAGAGTYEQYF	TGTGCCAGCAGCCCCTGGGCGGGAGCGGGGACCTACGAGCAGTACTTC
TRBV14	TRBJ1-2	NA	NA	CASSQELLGYGYTF	TGTGCCAGCAGCCAGGAACTGCTTGGATATGGCTACACCTTC
TRBV7-9	TRBJ1-3	NA	TRBD1	CASSLISAVTGLSGNTIYF	TGTGCCAGCAGCTTAATATCTGCTGTGACAGGGCTCTCTGGAAACACCATATATTTT
TRBV19	TRBJ2-5	once	TRBD1	CASSNRGNQETQYF	TGTGCCAGTAGTAACAGGGGGAACCAAGAGACCCAGTACTTC
TRBV4-1	TRBJ1-6	few	TRBD1	CASSQGTGTHSPLHF	TGCGCCAGCAGCCAAGGGACAGGGACGCATTCACCCCTCCACTTT
TRBV28	TRBJ1-2	NA	TRBD1	CASSPNTQGSMDYTF	TGTGCCAGCAGCCCTAATACACAGGGGAGCATGGACTACACCTTC
TRBV28	TRBJ1-2	NA	NA	CATSSGGRRGYTF	TGTGCCACCTCGAGTGGGGGGCGGAGAGGCTACACCTTC
TRBV30	TRBJ1-2	NA	NA	CAWSVLLGTYGYTF	TGTGCCTGGAGTGTACTATTAGGAACCTATGGCTACACCTTC
TRBV4-1	TRBJ2-3	NA	TRBD1	CASSPRDRGADTQYF	TGCGCCAGCAGCCCCCGGGACAGGGGAGCAGATACGCAGTATTTT
TRBV27	TRBJ1-1	few	TRBD1	CASSYGTGGGNTEAFF	TGTGCCAGCAGCTACGGGACAGGGGGAGGGAACACTGAAGCTTTCTTT
TRBV4-3	TRBJ1-6	NA	NA	CASSQDRYETLSSYNSPLHF	TGCGCCAGCAGCCAAGACAGGTATGAGACACTGAGCTCCTATAATTCACCCCTCCACTTT
TRBV27	TRBJ2-3	NA	NA	CASSLKRLPSTDTQYF	TGTGCCAGCAGTTTAAAGCGACTACCTTCCACAGATACGCAGTATTTT
TRBV10-1	TRBJ2-7	NA	NA	CASKPGAVCYEQYF	TGCGCCAGCAAACCCGGGGCCGTTTGCTACGAGCAGTACTTC
TRBV6-5	TRBJ1-5	few	NA	CASRPQGPSNQPQHF	TGTGCCAGCAGGCCACAGGGTCCCAGCAATCAGCCCCAGCATTTT
TRBV6-4	TRBJ2-7	NA	TRBD2	CARAGGQGVSTPYEQYF	TGTGCCAGAGCGGGGGGTCAAGGAGTCTCAACCCCCTACGAGCAGTACTTC
TRBV6-4	TRBJ2-7	NA	NA	CASNHARRTYEQYF	TGTGCCAGCAATCATGCTCGGCGGACCTACGAGCAGTACTTC
TRBV19	TRBJ1-5	few	NA	CASSGRGHQPQHF	TGTGCCAGTAGTGGCCGGGGGCATCAGCCCCAGCATTTT
TRBV5-4	TRBJ2-3	NA	TRBD2	CASSLSLAGATDTQYF	TGTGCCAGCAGCTTGAGCCTAGCGGGGGCCACAGATACGCAGTATTTT
TRBV5-1	TRBJ1-1	NA	TRBD1	CASSLAGQGDTEAFF	TGCGCCAGCAGCTTGGCCGGACAGGGAGACACTGAAGCTTTCTTT
TRBV5-1	TRBJ2-7	NA	NA	CASRLEASDSYEQYF	TGCGCCAGCAGACTGGAGGCTAGCGATTCCTACGAGCAGTACTTC
TRBV10-1	TRBJ1-2	NA	NA	CASSERRDDSFYGYTF	TGCGCCAGCAGTGAGCGAAGGGACGACAGTTTCTATGGCTACACCTTC
TRBV7-2	TRBJ2-1	NA	NA	CASSTGLYNEQFF	TGTGCCAGCAGCACGGGACTGTACAATGAGCAGTTCTTC
TRBV5-1	TRBJ2-3	few	NA	CASSLSLRGTDTQYF	TGCGCCAGCAGCTTGAGCCTCCGGGGCACAGATACGCAGTATTTT
TRBV7-2	TRBJ2-7	NA	TRBD1	CASSFKSGQGSTYEQYF	TGTGCCAGCAGCTTTAAATCCGGACAGGGCTCTACCTACGAGCAGTACTTC
TRBV7-9	TRBJ1-4	once	NA	CASSPSYATNEKLFF	TGTGCCAGCAGCCCTAGTTATGCAACTAATGAAAAACTGTTTTTT
TRBV19	TRBJ2-1	NA	NA	CASSTAGGYNEQFF	TGTGCCAGTAGTACCGCCGGGGGATACAATGAGCAGTTCTTC
TRBV20-1	TRBJ2-1	NA	NA	CSASDQNEQFF	TGCAGTGCCTCGGACCAAAATGAGCAGTTCTTC
TRBV29-1	TRBJ1-1	NA	NA	CSVMGKMNTEAFF	TGCAGCGTGATGGGAAAAATGAACACTGAAGCTTTCTTT
TRBV5-1	TRBJ2-2	NA	NA	CASSYHRATGEPFF	TGCGCCAGCAGCTACCACAGGGCAACCGGGGAGCCGTTTTTT
TRBV19	TRBJ1-1	NA	TRBD1	CASRATGATEAFF	TGTGCCAGTAGAGCAACAGGGGCCACTGAAGCTTTCTTT
TRBV23-1	TRBJ1-5	NA	NA	CASSQSWPGCSGQPQHF	TGCGCCAGCAGTCAATCTTGGCCAGGGTGCTCAGGGCAGCCCCAGCATTTT
TRBV30	TRBJ1-3	few	TRBD1	CAWSADRGTGNTIYF	TGTGCCTGGAGTGCCGACAGGGGGACTGGAAACACCATATATTTT
TRBV6-5	TRBJ2-1	few	NA	CASSYLSGNEQFF	TGTGCCAGCAGTTATTTGAGCGGGAATGAGCAGTTCTTC